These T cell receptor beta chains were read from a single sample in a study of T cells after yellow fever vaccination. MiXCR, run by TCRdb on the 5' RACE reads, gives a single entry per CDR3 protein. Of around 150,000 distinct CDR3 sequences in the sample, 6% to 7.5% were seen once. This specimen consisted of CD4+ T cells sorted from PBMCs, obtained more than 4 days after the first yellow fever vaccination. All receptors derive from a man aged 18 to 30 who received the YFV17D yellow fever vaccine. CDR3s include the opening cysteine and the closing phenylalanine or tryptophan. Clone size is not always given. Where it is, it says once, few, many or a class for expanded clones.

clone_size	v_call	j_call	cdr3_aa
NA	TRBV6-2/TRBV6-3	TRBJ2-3	CASTLPGTGGDTQYF
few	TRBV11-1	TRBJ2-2	CASRRNTRPGKKNTGELFF
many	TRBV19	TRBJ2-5	CASSIQGGETQYF
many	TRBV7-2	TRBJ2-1	CASSLGLAGGISEQFF
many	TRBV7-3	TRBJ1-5	CASSPGEGQPQHF
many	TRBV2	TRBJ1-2	CASSEVLTGYTF
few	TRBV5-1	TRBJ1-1	CASTRTGGMNTEAFF
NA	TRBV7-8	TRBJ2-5	CASSWRLAGRKETQYF
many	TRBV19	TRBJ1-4	CASSGLATNEKLFF
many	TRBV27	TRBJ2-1	CASRTSGVTTIEQFF
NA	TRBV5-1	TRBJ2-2	CASSSRGASTGELFF
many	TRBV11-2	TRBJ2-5	CASSFSSEETQYF
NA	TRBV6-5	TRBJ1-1	CASSYGIWAQGANTEAFF
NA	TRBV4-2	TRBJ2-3	CASSQAGTGEDTQYF
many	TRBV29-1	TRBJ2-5	CSADRAGTETQYF
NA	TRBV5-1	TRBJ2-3	CASSRDRGRSSTDTQYF
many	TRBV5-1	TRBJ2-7	CASSGGAGISYEQYF
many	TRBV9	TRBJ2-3	CASTTREGASTDTQYF
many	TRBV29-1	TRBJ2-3	CSTDGGGADTQYF
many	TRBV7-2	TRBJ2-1	CASSPPGLAGGNEQFF
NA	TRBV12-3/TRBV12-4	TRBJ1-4	CASSFRIGPRGNEKLFF
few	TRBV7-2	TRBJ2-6	CASSPQFSGANVLTF
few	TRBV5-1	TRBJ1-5	CASSQTGYSNQPQHF
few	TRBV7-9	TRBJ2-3	CASSRGAGTDTQYF
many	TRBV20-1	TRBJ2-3	CSARVGATGTDTQYF
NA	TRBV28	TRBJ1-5	CASSLPTGFQPQHF
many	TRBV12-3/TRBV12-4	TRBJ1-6	CASSFLTNSPLHF
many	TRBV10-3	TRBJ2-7	CAISESTSGGDEQYF
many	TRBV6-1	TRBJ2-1	CASSWGQPYNEQFF
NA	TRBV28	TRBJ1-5	CASTHGQISNQPQHF
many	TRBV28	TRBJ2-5	CASQKGGQETQYF
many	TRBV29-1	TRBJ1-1	CSVIPLEEAFF
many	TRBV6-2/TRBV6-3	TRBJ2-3	CASSGTSGGSTDTQYF
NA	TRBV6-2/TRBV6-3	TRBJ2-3	CASRIAGLTDTQYF
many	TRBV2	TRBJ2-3	CASSEWYTDTQYF
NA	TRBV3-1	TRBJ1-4	CASSRGTGNKLFF
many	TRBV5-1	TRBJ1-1	CASSLGFGGNSEAFF
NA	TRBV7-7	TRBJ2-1	CASSLSPSGGENEQFF
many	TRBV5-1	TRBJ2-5	CASSLGPETQYF
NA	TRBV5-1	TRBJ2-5	CASSLTVEGGLGETQYF
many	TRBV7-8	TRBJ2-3	CASASPGTSVDTQYF
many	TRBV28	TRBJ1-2	CASTPPGRRGYTF
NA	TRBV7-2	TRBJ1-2	CASSLAPPNYGYTF
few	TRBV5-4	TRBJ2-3	CASSPWTGEDTQYF
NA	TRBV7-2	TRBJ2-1	CASSEVALGYNEQFF
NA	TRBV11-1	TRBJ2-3	CASRQKAKGRRGDTQYF
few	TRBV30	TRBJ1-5	CAWSVGQGMQPQHF
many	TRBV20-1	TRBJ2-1	CSVRTSPSSYNEQFF
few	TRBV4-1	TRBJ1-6	CASSQGRLRASSYNSPLHF
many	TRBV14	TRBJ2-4	CASSRSGALAKNIQYF
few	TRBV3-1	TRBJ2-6	CASRQGFSGANVLTF
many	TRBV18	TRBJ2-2	CASSPQEAGELFF
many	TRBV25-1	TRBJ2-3	CASSERTDTQYF